The 21 T cell receptor beta chains below come from one sample, sequenced in a study of blood T cells in healthy people across ages. A second roughly 6 to 12 cycle PCR used barcoded and J-beta primers. TCRdb itself ran the 5' RACE reads through MiXCR, one entry per CDR3 protein. The sample consists of hundreds of thousands of distinct CDR3 sequences, 20% to 25% of them appearing once. These records were also assigned to another study, of T cells of mothers and their children.

The sequenced sample consisted of blood. The receptors originated from a boy between 10 and 17 years old in good health.

The J gene is TRBJ1-2, the V gene TRBV12-3 or TRBV12-4; D is unresolved. The V end lost 6 bases, the J end lost 8 bases, and 19 bases lay between the germline ends. The CDR3 consists of 14 residues. This CDR3 is CASRPTGERIGYTF. In nucleotides, the CDR3 is TGTGCCAGCAGACCAACCGGGGAGCGGATCGGCTACACCTTC.

The chain recombines TRBV6-6 with TRBJ2-1; D is uncertain. Looked up from germline, CDR1 is MNHNY and CDR2 is SVGAGI (reference sequence). There are 12 residues in the CDR3. Trimming stripped 10 bases from V and 3 bases from J, with 10 bases between. The CDR3 DNA is TGTGCCACTCAACAGAGCTACAATGAGCAGTTCTTC. This encodes CATQQSYNEQFF.

The chain couples TRBV29-1 to TRBJ1-1; TRBD1 might be the D (5 bases). The CDR3 loop spans 12 amino acids. V dropped 3 bases and J dropped 2 bases, with 7 bases sitting between them. Per germline, CDR1 SQVTM and CDR2 ANQGSEA. The CDR3 loop is CSVDGTNTEAFF. The CDR3 bases are TGCAGCGTTGATGGGACTAACACTGAAGCTTTCTTT.

V is TRBV6-2 or TRBV6-3 and J is TRBJ2-7; 9 bases match TRBD1. V shed 8 bases and J 3 bases; nucleotides not matched to a gene: 11. Per germline, CDR1 MNHEY and CDR2 SVGEGT. The CDR3 is 15 residues long. In DNA form, the CDR3 reads TGTGCCAGCTCCGGACAGGGGTATGTGGTCTACGAGCAGTACTTC. Residues: CASSGQGYVVYEQYF.

The CDR3 nucleotides are TGTGCCAGCCAGGGCCTCGGCTCTGGGGCCAACGTCCTGACTTTC. This encodes CASQGLGSGANVLTF. The chain uses TRBV25-1 and TRBJ2-6; TRBD1 might be the D (5 bases). Per germline, CDR1 MGHDK and CDR2 SYGVNS. The CDR3 extends over 15 amino acids. V was clipped by 8 bases and J by 0 bases, with 11 bases between them.

The V call is TRBV4-1, the J call TRBJ1-3, with TRBD1 as a possible D gene (6 bases). The germline gives CDR1 MGHRA, CDR2 YSYEKL. The V and J ends lost 3 bases and 3 bases respectively, with 12 bases between them. This CDR3 is 15 amino acids long. The CDR3 region is CASSQDRVGGNTIYF. The CDR3 nucleotides are TGCGCCAGCAGCCAGGACAGAGTGGGTGGAAACACCATATATTTT.

This sequence joins TRBV6-5 and TRBJ2-5; TRBD2 might be the D (6 bases). Matching the DNA end better, TRBJ2-7 makes the J call doubtful. Germline values: CDR1 MNHEY, CDR2 SVGAGI. The CDR3 length is 13 residues. The CDR3: CASKLAPSYEQYF. The CDR3 DNA is TGTGCCAGCAAGCTAGCGCCGTCCTACGAGCAGTACTTC.

This clonotype showed up many times. This chain connects TRBV7-9 to TRBJ2-6; D not resolved. The CDR3 extends over 14 amino acids. V lost 6 bases, J lost 0 bases, and 6 bases lay in between. Per germline, CDR1 SEHNR and CDR2 FQNEAQ (reference sequence). CDR3 residues: CASSLPSGANVLTF. The CDR3 bases are TGTGCCAGCAGTCTGCCCTCTGGGGCCAACGTCCTGACTTTC.

This clonotype occurred many times. V is TRBV29-1 and J is TRBJ2-4, with D possibly being TRBD1 (5 bases). CDR1 and CDR2 (germline): SQVTM, ANQGSEA. The CDR3 runs to 12 residues. Trimming stripped 4 bases from V and 6 bases from J, with 10 bases between. CDR3 in amino acids: CSVVGVGNIQYF. For the CDR3, the DNA is TGCAGCGTTGTAGGGGTGGGAAACATTCAGTACTTC. The entire variable domain, with the rest obtained from reference TRBV29-1 and TRBJ2-4, is as follows: SAVISQKPSRDICQRGTSLTIQCQVDSQVTMMFWYRQQPGQSLTLIATANQGSEATYESGFVIDKFPISRPNLTFSTLTVSNMSPEDSSIYLCSVVGVGNIQYFGAGTRLSVL.

The chain joins TRBV6-5 to TRBJ2-4, with 10 bases aligning to TRBD1. V gave up 2 bases and J gave up 13 bases; unmatched junction bases: 20. Germline CDR1 reads MNHEY; CDR2 reads SVGAGI. The CDR3 totals 18 residues. CDR3 sequence reads: CASSYVDRGPDYRPAQYF. CDR3 nucleotides: TGTGCCAGCAGTTACGTTGACAGGGGGCCAGACTATAGACCTGCACAGTACTTC.

The chain is built from TRBV9 and TRBJ2-7; 9 bases map to TRBD1. V shed 4 bases and J 4 bases; nucleotides not matched to a gene: 9. Germline CDR1 and CDR2: SGDLS and YYNGEE. The CDR3 sequence is 15 residues long. This chain's CDR3 is CASSPGQGGGYEQYF. The CDR3 bases are TGTGCCAGCAGCCCGGGACAGGGAGGCGGGTACGAGCAGTACTTC.

This chain links TRBV5-4 with TRBJ2-2; tentative D call: TRBD2 (6 bases). The CDR3 spans 17 residues. Germline values: CDR1 SGHNT, CDR2 YYREEE (reference sequence). V was cut by 5 bases and J by 5 bases, with 22 bases left in between. The CDR3 nucleotides are TGTGCCAGCAGATCAACTTCCGGGACTTCTGGGACCGGGGAGCTGTTTTTT. Protein product: CASRSTSGTSGTGELFF.

This chain joins TRBV27 and TRBJ1-2, with 9 bases fitting TRBD1. Germline CDR1 reads MNHEY; CDR2 reads SMNVEV (reference sequence). V lost 5 bases to trimming and J lost 5 bases; unmatched junction nucleotides: 9. This CDR3 has 15 amino acids. The DNA for the CDR3 is TGTGCCAGCAGTGACCCCGGGACAGGGTGGTATGGCTACACCTTC. Its translation: CASSDPGTGWYGYTF.

The rearrangement joins TRBV20-1 to TRBJ2-7; D may be TRBD1 or TRBD2 (5 bases each). Germline assignment: CDR1 DFQATT and CDR2 SNEGSKA (reference sequence). The CDR3 extends over 14 amino acids. Trimming stripped 6 bases from V and 2 bases from J, with 17 bases between. The CDR3 loop reads CSAGRGASPYEQYF. DNA for the CDR3: TGCAGTGCCGGACGGGGCGCTTCCCCCTACGAGCAGTACTTC.

The chain has TRBV29-1 and TRBJ2-5, with a weak D call TRBD1 (5 bases). This CDR3 has 14 amino acids. Germline values: CDR1 SQVTM, CDR2 ANQGSEA. Trimming pared 1 base from V and 1 base from J, leaving 10 bases between. Here the CDR3 reads CSVEGTTSQETQYF. CDR3 nucleotides: TGCAGCGTTGAAGGGACAACGTCCCAAGAGACCCAGTACTTC.

This clonotype was seen ten or more times. The V and J genes are TRBV29-1 and TRBJ2-5; 9 positions agree with TRBD1. The CDR3 loop spans 14 amino acids. Germline-derived CDR1 and CDR2 are SQVTM and ANQGSEA. Losses at the gene ends were 4 bases for V and 4 bases for J; bases not matched to a gene: 7. The CDR3 sequence is CSVVRDRDGETQYF. CDR3 in DNA: TGCAGCGTTGTCCGGGACAGGGATGGAGAGACCCAGTACTTC.

This clonotype turned up a few times. V usage is TRBV20-1 and J usage is TRBJ2-4; 10 nucleotides match TRBD1. Per the germline V gene, CDR1 is DFQATT and CDR2 is SNEGSKA (reference sequence). The V gene end was trimmed by 2 bases and the J gene end by 6 bases; junction bases not matched to a gene: 7. This CDR3 spans 15 amino acids. CDR3 sequence: CSARQDRGLGNIQYF. In DNA form, the CDR3 reads TGCAGTGCTAGACAAGACAGGGGGCTGGGAAACATTCAGTACTTC.

This chain links TRBV5-1 with TRBJ1-2; D possibly corresponds to TRBD1 (6 bases). Germline V gives CDR1 SGHRS, CDR2 YFSETQ. Trimming took 3 bases from V and 8 from J, leaving 14 bases between them. The CDR3 extends over 13 amino acids. DNA for the CDR3: TGCGCCAGCAGCTCCGACAGGACTCAAGGCTACACCTTC. It is translated as CASSSDRTQGYTF. The full variable domain, its missing parts supplied by reference TRBV5-1 and TRBJ1-2, is KAGVTQTPRYLIKTRGQQVTLSCSPISGHRSVSWYQQTPGQGLQFLFEYFSETQRNKGNFPGRFSGRQFSNSRSEMNVSTLELGDSALYLCASSSDRTQGYTFGSGTRLTVV.

This clonotype has a handful of counts. V is TRBV7-2 and J is TRBJ2-3; D is undetermined. The germline V gene encodes CDR1 SGHTA and CDR2 FQGNSA. With 3 bases removed from V and 0 bases from J, the gap between germline ends came to 10 bases. This CDR3 has 15 amino acids. As DNA, the CDR3 is TGTGCCAGCAGCTTGGGTCGACCGAGCACAGATACGCAGTATTTT. This sequence encodes CASSLGRPSTDTQYF.

The V call is TRBV14, the J call TRBJ2-7, with 7 bases identical to TRBD1. The CDR3 length is 14 residues. CDR1 and CDR2 (germline): SGHDN, FVKESK. The V gene end was trimmed by 4 bases and the J gene end by 0 bases; junction bases not matched to a gene: 3. The CDR3 bases are TGTGCCAGCAGCCTGACAGGGTTCTCCTACGAGCAGTACTTC. The encoded protein is CASSLTGFSYEQYF.

In nucleotides, the CDR3 is TGTGCCAGCAGCTCTCTGACAGGGCAGGAGACCCAGTACTTC. Amino acids: CASSSLTGQETQYF. V is TRBV13 and J is TRBJ2-5, with TRBD1 identical over 7 bases. Germline trimming cut 4 bases from V and 5 bases from J; bases unmatched to any gene: 7. Germline V gene data show CDR1 as PRHDT and CDR2 as FYEKMQ (reference sequence). The CDR3 loop spans 14 amino acids.